This entry concerns a single T cell receptor (beta chain). The antigen remains unidentified. The use of a sample-barcoded 5' primer and a J-beta primer mix characterized a second PCR of about 7 to 12 cycles. Each TCR beta cDNA got a 12-nucleotide random molecular identifier. Per sample, CDR3-containing paired-end reads numbered at least 2.5 million. TCRdb ran MiXCR on the 5' RACE reads and lists one entry per CDR3 protein. The sample consists of 550,000 to 750,000 distinct CDR3 sequences, over 20% of them appearing once. This record comes from a study of blood T cells in healthy people across ages. Points from the study as a whole: Per million T cells, TCR beta diversity dropped about linearly as age rose. Higher diversity and more naive CD4+ cells were features of long-lived donors, compared to aged donors.

V lost 3 bases to trimming and J lost 3 bases, with 12 bases between them. The V gene's germline CDR1 is DFQATT and CDR2 SNEGSKA (reference sequence). The CDR3 loop spans 14 amino acids. This chain connects TRBV20-1 to TRBJ2-1, with D unresolved. The receptor comes from a man in his sixties or seventies in good health. The sample taken for sequencing was blood. CDR3 sequence: CSARDLKFYNEQFF. In nucleotides, the CDR3 is TGCAGTGCTAGGGACCTGAAATTCTACAATGAGCAGTTCTTC.